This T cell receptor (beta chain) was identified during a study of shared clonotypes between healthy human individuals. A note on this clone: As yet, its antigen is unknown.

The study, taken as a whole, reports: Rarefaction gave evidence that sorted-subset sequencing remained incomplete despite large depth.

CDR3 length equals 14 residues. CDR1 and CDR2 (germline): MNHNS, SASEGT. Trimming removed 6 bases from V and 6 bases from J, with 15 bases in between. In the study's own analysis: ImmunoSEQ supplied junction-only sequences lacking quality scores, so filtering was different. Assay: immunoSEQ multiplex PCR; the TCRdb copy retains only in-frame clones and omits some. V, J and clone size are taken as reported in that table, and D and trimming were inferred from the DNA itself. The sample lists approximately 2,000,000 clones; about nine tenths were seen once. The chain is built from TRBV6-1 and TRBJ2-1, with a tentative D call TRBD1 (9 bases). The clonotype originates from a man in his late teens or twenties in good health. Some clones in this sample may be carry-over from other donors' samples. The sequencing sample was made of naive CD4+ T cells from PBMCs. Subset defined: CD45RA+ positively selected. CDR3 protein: CASSGGDRVNEQFF. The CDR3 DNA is TGTGCCAGCAGCGGGGGGGACAGGGTCAATGAGCAGTTCTTC.